Presented here are 18 T cell receptor beta chains from one specimen sequenced in a study of relationships among human T cell subsets. CD8+ T cells were isolated by anti-CD4 multisort bead depletion, then anti-CD8 bead selection. The T cell receptor alpha and beta CDR3 regions were amplified from mRNA by semiquantitative ARM-PCR. Tagged nested gene-specific primers were used first, then communal superprimers amplified exponentially. TCRdb passed the multiplex PCR reads through MiXCR, listing each CDR3 protein once. In the table there are roughly 5,400 distinct CDR3 sequences, about 59% of which are singletons. Sequenced: CD8+ T cells sorted from blood. The receptors stem from a man aged 40-50 years in good health.

CDR3 sequence: CASSLGPGRQDYEQFF. For the CDR3, the DNA is TGTGCCAGCAGTTTAGGACCGGGACGGCAGGACTATGAGCAGTTCTTC. This chain joins TRBV27 and TRBJ2-1; D could derive from TRBD1 or TRBD2 (5 bases each). CDR3 size: 16 residues. The V end lost 2 bases, the J end lost 8 bases, and 19 bases lay between the germline ends. Germline CDR1 is MNHEY and CDR2 is SMNVEV (reference sequence).

This clonotype is medium-sized within its sample. CDR3 region: CASRWGLAGAGELFF. The CDR3 DNA is TGTGCCAGCAGATGGGGACTAGCGGGAGCCGGGGAGCTGTTTTTT. The gene calls are TRBV11-2 and TRBJ2-2, with TRBD2 matching 14 bases. CDR1 SGHAT and CDR2 FQNNGV come from the germline V gene. V was pared by 6 bases and J by 6 bases, with 3 bases of the junction left unmatched. The CDR3 runs 15 residues.

The rearrangement links TRBV29-1 to TRBJ1-1; D is undetermined. The CDR3 consists of 15 residues. The V gene's germline CDR1 is SQVTM and CDR2 ANQGSEA. V dropped 0 bases and J dropped 0 bases, with 11 bases sitting between them. CDR3 sequence reads: CSVEDPARMNTEAFF. The CDR3 DNA sequence: TGCAGCGTTGAAGACCCAGCACGCATGAACACTGAAGCTTTCTTT.

The chain is built from TRBV30 and TRBJ2-7, with 10 bases identical to TRBD2. The CDR3 has 15 amino acids. From germline, CDR1 is GTSNPN and CDR2 SVGIG (reference sequence). J was trimmed by 0 bases and V by 2 bases; bases with no gene match: 4. The CDR3: CAWSTLAGSSYEQYF. CDR3 DNA sequence: TGTGCCTGGAGTACACTAGCGGGGAGCTCCTACGAGCAGTACTTC.

A few counts support this clonotype. V and J are TRBV11-2 and TRBJ2-5, with 9 bases that match TRBD1. The germline V gene encodes CDR1 SGHAT and CDR2 FQNNGV. There are 15 residues in the CDR3. Trimming took 5 bases from V and 5 from J; bases not matched to a gene: 9. CDR3 sequence (DNA): TGTGCCAGCAGCCCCATACAGGGGGCAATGGAGACCCAGTACTTC. It specifies CASSPIQGAMETQYF.

This chain links TRBV20-1 with TRBJ2-7; D is undetermined. This CDR3 has 14 residues. CDR1 and CDR2 (germline): DFQATT, SNEGSKA (reference sequence). Trimming took off 6 bases at V and 2 bases at J, with 17 bases between the two ends. In nucleotides, the CDR3 is TGCAGTGCACCAGGACCGCAGGCAGCCTACGAGCAGTACTTC. Translation gives CSAPGPQAAYEQYF.

The sample holds a few counts of this clonotype. This chain joins TRBV28 and TRBJ2-1; 14 bases fit TRBD2. The CDR3 spans 15 residues. V was clipped by 6 bases and J by 8 bases; unmatched bases: 6. CDR1 and CDR2 from the germline V gene are MDHEN and SYDVKM. The CDR3 here is CASRHGTSGSDEQFF. As DNA, the CDR3 is TGTGCCAGCAGGCACGGGACTAGCGGGAGTGATGAGCAGTTCTTC.

This sequence joins TRBV28 and TRBJ2-7; 13 nucleotides match TRBD2. With V trimmed by 5 bases and J by 2 bases, 9 bases remained unmatched. Germline V CDR1 and CDR2: MDHEN, SYDVKM. This CDR3 has 17 residues. CDR3 nucleotides: TGTGCCAGCAGTCCCTCCACTAGCGGGAGGGGACCCTACGAGCAGTACTTC. Translation gives CASSPSTSGRGPYEQYF.

This chain connects TRBV12-5 to TRBJ2-7; possible D gene TRBD2, 6 bases. Trimming took off 0 bases at V and 3 bases at J, with 12 bases between the two ends. The CDR3 consists of 15 residues. Per germline, CDR1 LGHNT and CDR2 FRNRAP. CDR3 loop: CASGLVGGPNYEQYF. CDR3 sequence (DNA): TGTGCTAGTGGTTTGGTGGGGGGACCGAACTACGAGCAGTACTTC.

This chain joins TRBV11-2 and TRBJ2-5; unclear D gene. CDR3 size: 12 residues. Trimming removed 0 bases at V and 7 bases at J, with 6 bases between. Germline CDR1 reads SGHAT; CDR2 reads FQNNGV. The CDR3 nucleotides read TGTGCCAGCAGCTTAGATCGTCGGACCCAGTACTTC. Amino acids: CASSLDRRTQYF.

This clonotype was observed a handful of times. The genes are TRBV12-3 or TRBV12-4 and TRBJ2-1; TRBD2 matches at 11 bases. The CDR3 sequence is 15 residues long. After removal of 5 bases from V and 6 bases from J, the junction contained 6 bases not matched to a gene. The CDR3 spells CASSLTSGSANEQFF. For the CDR3, the DNA is TGTGCCAGCAGTCTTACTAGCGGGAGCGCCAATGAGCAGTTCTTC.

This chain connects TRBV2 to TRBJ2-1, with a tentative D call TRBD2 (6 bases). The CDR3 covers 12 residues. The germline V and J ends were trimmed by 10 bases and 3 bases, with 10 bases remaining between them. Per the germline V gene, CDR1 is SNHLY and CDR2 is FYNNEI. CDR3 sequence (DNA): TGTGCCATCAGGGAGGACTACAATGAGCAGTTCTTC. Translating it yields CAIREDYNEQFF.

On this clonotype: Because the CDR3 is missing its conserved closing phenylalanine or tryptophan, this is likely a read error. CDR3 sequence: CASSFSSPYEQYS. For the CDR3, the DNA is TGTGCCAGCAGTTTCTCCAGCCCCTACGAGCAGTACTCC. The chain employs TRBV28 and TRBJ2-7, with no clear D. CDR3 size: 13 residues. Trimming stripped 3 bases from V and 2 bases from J, with 8 bases between. Germline V gene sequence: CDR1 MDHEN, CDR2 SYDVKM.

In its sample, this clonotype was seen once. The genes are TRBV25-1 and TRBJ1-1; D is uncertain. Trimming shortened V by 0 bases and J by 6 bases, and 14 bases separated the two germline ends. This CDR3 contains 15 residues. Germline assignment: CDR1 MGHDK and CDR2 SYGVNS. The CDR3 loop is CASSEYSPNRAEAFF. CDR3 bases: TGTGCCAGCAGTGAATACAGCCCTAATCGGGCTGAAGCTTTCTTT.

V gene TRBV16 combines with J gene TRBJ1-5; D is uncertain. V lost 1 base and J 4 bases, leaving 14 bases between the germline ends. CDR1 and CDR2 from the germline V gene are KGHSY and FQNENV. CDR3 length equals 16 residues. DNA for the CDR3: TGTGCCAGCAGCCAATTTTCACAAACCCCTAATCAGCCCCAGCATTTT. Translated, it gives CASSQFSQTPNQPQHF.

This clonotype appeared a few times. The V call is TRBV6-5, the J call TRBJ2-7; 7 nucleotides align to TRBD1. Germline trimming cut 7 bases from V and 5 bases from J; bases unmatched to any gene: 11. The CDR3 has 14 residues. The V gene's germline CDR1 is MNHEY and CDR2 SVGAGI. CDR3 sequence: CASTRQGVSNEQYF. Written as DNA, the CDR3 is TGTGCCAGCACCCGACAGGGCGTAAGCAACGAGCAGTACTTC.

This chain links TRBV20-1 with TRBJ2-1; 8 positions agree with TRBD2. The CDR3 consists of 14 residues. From germline, CDR1 is DFQATT and CDR2 SNEGSKA (reference sequence). The V and J ends lost 6 bases and 3 bases, in that order; junction bases with no gene match: 7. CDR3 coding DNA: TGCAGTGCCCGCGGGAGGCCTCACTACAATGAGCAGTTCTTC. It specifies CSARGRPHYNEQFF.

The J gene is TRBJ2-5, the V gene TRBV28; 12 bases map to TRBD1. V lost 2 bases to trimming and J lost 5 bases; unmatched junction nucleotides: 6. CDR3 size: 16 residues. Germline CDR1 MDHEN, CDR2 SYDVKM. CDR3 protein: CASSLPGTGGGETQYF. CDR3 bases: TGTGCCAGCAGTTTACCTGGGACAGGGGGCGGGGAGACCCAGTACTTC.